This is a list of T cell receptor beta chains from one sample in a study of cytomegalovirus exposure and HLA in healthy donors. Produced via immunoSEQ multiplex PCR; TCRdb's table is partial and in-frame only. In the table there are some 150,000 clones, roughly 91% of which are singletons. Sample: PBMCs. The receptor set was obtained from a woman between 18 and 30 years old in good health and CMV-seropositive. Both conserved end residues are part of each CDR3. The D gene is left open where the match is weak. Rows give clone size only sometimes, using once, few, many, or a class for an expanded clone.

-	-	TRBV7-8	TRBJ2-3	TGTGCCAGCAGCCGCGGATCTAGCACAGATACGCAGTATTTT	CASSRGSSTDTQYF
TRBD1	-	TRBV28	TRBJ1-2	TGTGCCAGCCTAGGGGGGGGGACAGGGGCATTTGGCTACACCTTC	CASLGGGTGAFGYTF
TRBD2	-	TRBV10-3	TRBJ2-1	TGTGCCATCAGTGAGTTCTGGACTAGCGGGAGTCTCTACAATGAGCAGTTCTTC	CAISEFWTSGSLYNEQFF
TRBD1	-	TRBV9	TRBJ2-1	TGTGCCAGCAGCGTAGGGACAGGGGGACTAGGCGAGCAGTTCTTC	CASSVGTGGLGEQFF
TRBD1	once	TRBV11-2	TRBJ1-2	TGTGCCAGCAGCAGGGACAGAACTAACTATGGCTACACCTTC	CASSRDRTNYGYTF
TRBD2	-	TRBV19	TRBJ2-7	TGTGCCAGTAGTTCAAACGGACTAGCGGGAGGGCCGGACTCCTACGAGCAGTACTTC	CASSSNGLAGGPDSYEQYF
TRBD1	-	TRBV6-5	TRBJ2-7	TGTGCCAGCAGGTCCGGGACAGGAGCTTCGGACGAGCAGTACTTC	CASRSGTGASDEQYF
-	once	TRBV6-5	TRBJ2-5	TGTGCCAGCAGTTACTCACGGGAGACCCAGTACTTC	CASSYSRETQYF
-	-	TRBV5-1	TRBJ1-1	TGCGCCAGCAGCGGGGCCATGAACACTGAAGCTTTCTTT	CASSGAMNTEAFF
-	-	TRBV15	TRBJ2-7	TGTGCCACCAGCAGAGATGGTAGGAGGGGCTCCTACGAGCAGTACTTC	CATSRDGRRGSYEQYF
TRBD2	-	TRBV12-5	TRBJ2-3	TGTGCTAGTGGTTTCGGACTAGCGGACACAGATACGCAGTATTTT	CASGFGLADTDTQYF
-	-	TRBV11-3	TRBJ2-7	TGTGCCAGCAGCTCAGGGGCCTCCTACGAGCAGTACTTC	CASSSGASYEQYF
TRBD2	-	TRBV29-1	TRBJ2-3	TGCTCAAGGGCTAGCGGAGTCAGTGATACGCAGTATTTT	CSRASGVSDTQYF
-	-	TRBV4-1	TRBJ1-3	TGCGCCAGCAGCCAAAGGGGAAGCTCTGGAAACACCATATATTTT	CASSQRGSSGNTIYF
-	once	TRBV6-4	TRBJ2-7	TGTGCCATTCCGGGCCCGGGACACAGGAGCTCCTACGAGCAGTACTTC	CAIPGPGHRSSYEQYF
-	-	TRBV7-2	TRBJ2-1	TGTGCCAGCAGCTTAGTTCAGGGTGGATACAATGAGCAGTTCTTC	CASSLVQGGYNEQFF
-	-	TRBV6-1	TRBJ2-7	TGTGCCAGCAGTGAGGGAGCGGCAGGCCATTTCTACGAGCAGTACTTC	CASSEGAAGHFYEQYF
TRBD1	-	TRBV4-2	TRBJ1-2	TGTGCCAGCAGCCGAGGACAGGGAGGGACTAACTATGGCTACACCTTC	CASSRGQGGTNYGYTF
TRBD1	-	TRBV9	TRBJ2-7	TGTGCCAGCAGCTCGGACGACAGGGGTAGGTACGAGCAGTACTTC	CASSSDDRGRYEQYF
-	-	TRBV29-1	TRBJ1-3	TGCAGCGTGCGGTACGGAAACACCATATATTTT	CSVRYGNTIYF
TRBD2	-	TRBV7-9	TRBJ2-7	TGTGCCAGCAGCCGACGGGGGAAAGCGGGAGGGCAACACTTC	CASSRRGKAGGQHF
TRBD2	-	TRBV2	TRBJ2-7	TGTGCCAGGAAGGCACTAGCGGGAGTCTACGAGCAGTACTTC	CARKALAGVYEQYF
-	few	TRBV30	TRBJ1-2	TGTGCCCTAGAGGGCTACACCTTC	CALEGYTF
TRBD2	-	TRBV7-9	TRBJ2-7	TGTGCCAGCAGCCGAGCGGGAACTAGCTACGAGCAGTACTTC	CASSRAGTSYEQYF
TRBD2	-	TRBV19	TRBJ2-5	TGTGCCAGTAGTACTATAGCGGGCGGAGAGACCCAGTACTTC	CASSTIAGGETQYF
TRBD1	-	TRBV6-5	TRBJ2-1	TGTGCCAGCAGTTCCCGGGACAGGGTAGATGAGCAGTTCTTC	CASSSRDRVDEQFF